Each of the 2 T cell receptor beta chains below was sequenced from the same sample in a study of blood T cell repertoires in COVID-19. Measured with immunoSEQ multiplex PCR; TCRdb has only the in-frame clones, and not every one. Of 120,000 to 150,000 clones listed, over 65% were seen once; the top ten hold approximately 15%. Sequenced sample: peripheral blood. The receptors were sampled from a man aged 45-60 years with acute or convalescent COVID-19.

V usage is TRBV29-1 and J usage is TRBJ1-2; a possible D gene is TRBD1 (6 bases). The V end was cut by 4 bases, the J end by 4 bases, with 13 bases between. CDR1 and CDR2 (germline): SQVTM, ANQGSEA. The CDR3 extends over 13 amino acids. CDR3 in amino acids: CSVGPAGAYGYTF. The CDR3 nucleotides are TGCAGCGTTGGCCCGGCAGGGGCCTATGGCTACACCTTC.

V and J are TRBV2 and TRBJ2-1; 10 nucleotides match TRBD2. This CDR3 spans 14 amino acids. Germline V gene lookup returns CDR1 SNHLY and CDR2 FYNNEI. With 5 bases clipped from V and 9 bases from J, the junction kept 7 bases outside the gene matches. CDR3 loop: CASSKRGGSVEQFF. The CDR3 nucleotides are TGTGCCAGCAGTAAGCGGGGGGGCTCTGTTGAGCAGTTCTTC.